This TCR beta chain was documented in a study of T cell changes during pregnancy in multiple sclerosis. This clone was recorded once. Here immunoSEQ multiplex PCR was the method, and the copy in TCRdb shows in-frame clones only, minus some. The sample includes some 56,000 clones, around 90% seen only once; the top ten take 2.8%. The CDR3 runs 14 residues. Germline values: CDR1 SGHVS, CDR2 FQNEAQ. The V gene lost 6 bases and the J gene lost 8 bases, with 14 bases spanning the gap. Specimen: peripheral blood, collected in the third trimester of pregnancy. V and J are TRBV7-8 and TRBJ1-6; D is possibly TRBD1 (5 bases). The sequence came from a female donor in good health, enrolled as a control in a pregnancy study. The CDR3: CASSQVGGDSPLHF. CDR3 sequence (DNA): TGTGCCAGCAGTCAAGTGGGGGGGGATTCACCCCTCCACTTT.